This note documents a single TCR beta chain sequence. These data come from a study of blood T cell repertoires in COVID-19. Study information: Sites across the United States, Italy and Spain contributed samples from acute and convalescent COVID-19. From T cells, B-cell-depleted T cells, or PBMCs came the material, which was cDNA or gDNA.

The CDR3 has 12 residues. Trimming left V 6 bases short and J 6 bases short, with 11 bases between. Germline assignment: CDR1 MNHEY and CDR2 SMNVEV (reference sequence). Methods used by the authors: Reference gene primer amplification yielded estimated nucleated cell counts. Libraries were prepared by immunoSEQ multiplex PCR; TCRdb keeps only in-frame clonotypes and omits some of them. The DNA gave D and trimming, while V, J and clone size come from that table. This table has about 200,000 clones, about 91% appearing once. The sequenced material came from peripheral blood. The clonotype was recovered from a man aged 25-40 years with acute or convalescent COVID-19. This chain links TRBV27 with TRBJ1-2; possible D gene TRBD1, 6 bases. The CDR3 DNA sequence: TGTGCCAGCAGGGCAGGGGTCCATGGCTACACCTTC. It codes for CASRAGVHGYTF.